Below, one T cell receptor (beta chain) is given with its context. Its antigen is as yet unknown. This CDR3 comprises 14 residues. Trimming removed 6 bases from V and 0 bases from J, with 9 bases in between. In germline, CDR1 is KGHSH, CDR2 LQKENI. These data are taken from a study of T cell responses to AZD1222 COVID-19 vaccine. Whole-study results and caveats: Spike-specific TCR depth and breadth grew after two AZD1222 doses. After the peak T cell response, and only then, were repertoires sampled. Donors were largely white British and mainly female; clonal diversity was possibly underestimated. Reportedly, close to half of spike-specific TCRs are directed against unmutated variant regions.

The method was immunoSEQ multiplex PCR; TCRdb's version includes in-frame clones alone and lacks a portion of them. The data contain 150,000 to 200,000 clones, 85% to 95% of them seen just once; the ten biggest clones take up about 1%. The receptor was derived from an adult in good health. V gene TRBV18 combines with J gene TRBJ1-5; D uncertain. The sequencing here drew on peripheral blood, taken on day 0 of AZD1222 vaccination. The CDR3 protein is CASSGGDSNQPQHF. The CDR3 bases are TGTGCCAGCTCGGGCGGGGATAGCAATCAGCCCCAGCATTTT.